This TCR beta chain was sequenced in a study of T cell repertoires in cytomegalovirus infection. From the reads, TCRdb called clonotypes with MiXCR, one entry per CDR3 protein. The sample shows about 500,000 distinct CDR3 sequences, around 30% of them seen only once. V lost 2 bases and J lost 11, with 10 bases in between. This CDR3 spans 12 amino acids. Germline CDR1 is MNHEY and CDR2 is SVGEGT. As concerns this clonotype: Its cognate antigen is unknown.

Source: cultured PBMCs, taken from culture after CMV antigen stimulation. The V gene is TRBV6-2 or TRBV6-3, the J gene TRBJ1-5; D is ambiguous. The receptor comes from a human donor in good health (CMV status not recorded). Some clones in this sample may be carry-over from other donors' samples. CDR3 sequence reads: CASSYPSPAQHF. The DNA of the CDR3 is TGTGCCAGCAGTTACCCCTCTCCGGCCCAGCATTTT.